This TCR beta chain came from a study of cytomegalovirus exposure and HLA in healthy donors. Study-wide context: Both the roughly 120 validation repertoires and the 500 to 700 first-cohort repertoires used the same platform, as reported by a later analysis.

Study outcomes and limitations: Testing in vitro showed three CMV-associated chains specific for CMV antigens. A list of roughly 160 TCR beta chains associated with cytomegalovirus was given.

Turning to this clone: Its cognate antigen is unknown.

The CDR3 runs to 12 residues. V shed 5 bases and J shed 7 bases, with 9 bases lying between them. Germline V CDR1 and CDR2: LNHNV, YYDKDF (reference sequence). Donors came from a validation cohort of over a hundred subjects, distinct from the first 666-subject cohort. The method was immunoSEQ multiplex PCR; TCRdb's version includes in-frame clones alone and lacks a portion of them. The sample records 60,000 or so clones, around 92% being singletons. Sequencing was done on a sample of PBMCs. J is TRBJ2-1 and V is TRBV15, with D uncertain. The sequence was obtained from a woman aged 18-29 years in good health and CMV-seronegative. CDR3 sequence (DNA): TGTGCCACCAGCCTCCAGGATAATGAGCAGTTCTTC. It translates to CATSLQDNEQFF.